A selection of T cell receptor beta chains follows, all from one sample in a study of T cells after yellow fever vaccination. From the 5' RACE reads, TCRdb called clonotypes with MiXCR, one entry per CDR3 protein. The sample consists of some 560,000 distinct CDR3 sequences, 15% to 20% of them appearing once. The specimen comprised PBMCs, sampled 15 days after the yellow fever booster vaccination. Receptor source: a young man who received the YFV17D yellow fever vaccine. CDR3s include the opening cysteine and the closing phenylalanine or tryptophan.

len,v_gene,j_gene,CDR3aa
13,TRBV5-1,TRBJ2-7,CASSATNLYEQYF
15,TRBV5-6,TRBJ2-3,CASSHFEFSLDTQYF
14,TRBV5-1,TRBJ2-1,CASSFPASGNEQFF
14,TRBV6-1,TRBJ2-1,CASRSGIPNNEQFF
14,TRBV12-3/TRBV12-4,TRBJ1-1,CASRWDQSSTEAFF
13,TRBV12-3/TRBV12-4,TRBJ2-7,CASMSIRGIEQYF
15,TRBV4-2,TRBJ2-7,CASSQENSGLYEQYF
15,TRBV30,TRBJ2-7,CAWSVQGYTLYEQYF
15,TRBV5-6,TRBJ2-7,CASSSLGTSGLEQYF
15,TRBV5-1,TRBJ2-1,CASSLNRLAGNEQFF